These 15 T cell receptor beta chains originate from one sample sequenced in a study of early T cells in non-severe SARS-CoV-2 infection. One entry per CDR3 protein results from TCRdb running MiXCR on the 5' RACE reads. Of about 70,000 distinct CDR3 sequences listed, roughly an eighth are singletons. Sequenced material: whole blood. The receptors were sampled from an adult who was a healthcare worker with PCR-confirmed SARS-CoV-2 infection or an uninfected control (not recorded which).

This clonotype was detected a few times. One end of the junction varies from germline; a read error may be responsible. Written as DNA, the CDR3 is TGTGCCAGCAGCTTATGGAGAGCCCATTTC. Translating gives CASSLWRAHF. This chain uses TRBV11-2 with TRBJ2-7; D remains ambiguous. Germline CDR1 reads SGHAT; CDR2 reads FQNNGV. This CDR3 contains 10 residues.

The table lists this clonotype with many counts. The chain recombines TRBV29-1 with TRBJ2-7; 7 nucleotides agree with TRBD2. The CDR3 has 11 residues. J lost 5 bases, V lost 4 bases, and 2 bases had no gene match. Germline V CDR1 and CDR2: SQVTM, ANQGSEA. CDR3 sequence: CSVGGGDEQYF. The CDR3 coding sequence is TGCAGCGTTGGGGGGGGTGACGAGCAGTACTTC.

The sample holds many counts of this clonotype. The chain has TRBV11-2 and TRBJ2-3, with TRBD2 identical over 10 bases. The CDR3 is made up of 15 amino acids. Germline CDR1 is SGHAT and CDR2 is FQNNGV. Trimming took 4 bases from V and 1 from J; bases not matched to a gene: 2. The CDR3: CASSSGLAGTDTQYF. The CDR3 DNA reads as TGTGCCAGCAGCTCAGGACTAGCGGGCACAGATACGCAGTATTTT.

This clonotype was observed at least ten times. This chain links TRBV4-3 with TRBJ1-6; D is possibly TRBD1 (5 bases). The CDR3 consists of 15 residues. Germline loops: CDR1 LGHNA, CDR2 YSLEER. Trimming shortened V by 0 bases and J by 7 bases, and 10 bases separated the two germline ends. This CDR3 is CASSQEMEGNSPLHF. The CDR3 nucleotides read TGCGCCAGCAGCCAAGAAATGGAGGGGAATTCACCCCTCCACTTT.

This clonotype was counted ten times or more. The rearrangement joins TRBV12-3 or TRBV12-4 to TRBJ2-1; a weak D match, TRBD1 (7 bases). Trimming stripped 6 bases from V and 7 bases from J, with 19 bases between. The CDR3 covers 15 residues. The CDR3 nucleotides are TGTGCCAGCAGCCCCCGCGGGACAGTGACTAATGAGCAGTTCTTC. This codes for CASSPRGTVTNEQFF.

This clonotype was found many times. V usage is TRBV6-6 and J usage is TRBJ2-6, with a weak D call TRBD1 (6 bases). Germline values: CDR1 MNHNY, CDR2 SVGAGI (reference sequence). CDR3 length: 18 amino acids. Trimming took off 0 bases at V and 4 bases at J, with 16 bases between the two ends. The CDR3 DNA sequence: TGTGCCAGCAGTTACTCCTACCAGGGGAGTTGGGGGGCCAACGTCCTGACTTTC. Protein: CASSYSYQGSWGANVLTF.

This chain links TRBV15 with TRBJ2-2; the D is unclear. The CDR3 is 16 amino acids. CDR1 and CDR2 (germline): LNHNV, YYDKDF (reference sequence). With 0 bases removed from V and 0 bases from J, the gap between germline ends came to 8 bases. The CDR3 loop reads CATSRDLSANTGELFF. The CDR3 DNA reads TGTGCCACCAGCAGAGATCTGAGCGCGAACACCGGGGAGCTGTTTTTT.

This clonotype was seen ten or more times. The V and J genes are TRBV19 and TRBJ2-7; the D is unclear. This CDR3 spans 15 amino acids. The germline V gene has CDR1 LNHDA and CDR2 SQIVND (reference sequence). The ends were cut back, 9 bases at V and 7 bases at J, with 25 bases in the middle. CDR3 sequence reads: CASSYTRTAPSEQYF. CDR3 nucleotides: TGTGCCAGCTCATATACCCGGACCGCCCCCTCGGAGCAGTACTTC.

This clonotype was seen repeatedly, ten times or more. V and J are TRBV6-5 and TRBJ1-2, with D uncertain. CDR3 size: 13 residues. The germline V gene has CDR1 MNHEY and CDR2 SVGAGI. Deletions cut 2 bases from V and 8 bases from J, with 12 bases between. The CDR3 DNA sequence: TGTGCCAGCAGTTACGAAGTGGGTAGAGGCTACACCTTC. The encoded protein is CASSYEVGRGYTF.

This clonotype was observed at least ten times. This chain links TRBV20-1 with TRBJ1-1; a weak D match, TRBD1 (5 bases). The V end was cut by 3 bases, the J end by 4 bases, with 9 bases between. CDR1 DFQATT and CDR2 SNEGSKA come from the germline V gene (reference sequence). The CDR3 is 12 residues long. DNA for the CDR3: TGCAGTGCTAGGGGACGAGGCACTGAAGCTTTCTTT. The encoded protein is CSARGRGTEAFF.

This clonotype was observed at least ten times. V usage is TRBV20-1 and J usage is TRBJ1-1, with 7 nucleotides matching TRBD1. CDR3 size: 12 residues. The germline V gene encodes CDR1 DFQATT and CDR2 SNEGSKA (reference sequence). Trimming at V came to 6 bases and at J to 11 bases, leaving 12 bases not matched to a gene. CDR3: CSAKGAGTRAFF. The CDR3 nucleotides read TGCAGTGCCAAGGGGGCAGGAACCCGCGCTTTCTTT.

CDR3 residues: CSASSGNTEAFF. CDR3 nucleotide sequence: TGCAGTGCTAGTTCCGGGAATACTGAAGCTTTCTTT. This chain joins TRBV20-1 and TRBJ1-1, with D unresolved. The germline gives CDR1 DFQATT, CDR2 SNEGSKA (reference sequence). V was cut by 3 bases and J by 5 bases, with 10 bases left in between. This CDR3 region has 12 residues.

This clonotype was observed at least ten times. The chain combines TRBV13 with TRBJ2-6, with no clear D. The germline CDR1 and CDR2 sequences are PRHDT and FYEKMQ (reference sequence). The germline V and J ends were trimmed by 4 bases and 0 bases, with 13 bases remaining between them. The CDR3 runs 17 residues. CDR3 nucleotides: TGTGCCAGCAGCTCAAACAAAATCAACTCTGGGGCCAACGTCCTGACTTTC. It is translated as CASSSNKINSGANVLTF.

This clonotype was counted ten times or more. The V call is TRBV12-3 or TRBV12-4, the J call TRBJ2-3, with 8 nucleotides matching TRBD2. This CDR3 has 17 residues. The junction had 12 bases not matched to a gene; V was cut back by 5 bases and J by 2 bases. CDR3 bases: TGTGCCAGCAGTCCGGAATCAATAGCGGGGATCACAGATACGCAGTATTTT. It specifies CASSPESIAGITDTQYF.

This clonotype was counted ten times or more. The chain joins TRBV5-4 to TRBJ2-1, with 16 positions matching TRBD2. Germline V gives CDR1 SGHNT, CDR2 YYREEE (reference sequence). CDR3 length: 18 amino acids. The junction had 14 bases not matched to a gene; V was cut back by 10 bases and J by 4 bases. The chain's CDR3 is CASAPGLAGGSLYNEQFF. The CDR3 DNA sequence: TGTGCCTCGGCCCCGGGACTAGCGGGAGGGAGCCTTTACAATGAGCAGTTCTTC.